These 21 T cell receptor beta chains were all obtained from the same sample, sequenced in a study of human T cells and chemical hapten exposure. The sample's time point: patch test 3, about 24 weeks after DPC sensitization. Specified treatment: therapeutic diphenylcyclopropenone sensitization with weekly scalp DPC. TCRdb itself ran the RACE reads through MiXCR, one entry per CDR3 protein. The table shows 25,000 to 35,000 distinct CDR3 sequences, with around 6% occurring only once. The specimen was whole blood, collected in connection with sensitization to the hapten diphenylcyclopropenone (DPC). The receptors were sampled from a man between 25 and 39 years old with alopecia areata. Some clones in this sample may be carry-over from other donors' samples.

V is TRBV3-1 and J is TRBJ2-7; TRBD2 agrees at 8 bases. Germline CDR1 and CDR2: LGHDT and YNNKEL (reference sequence). Trimming took 4 bases from V and 11 from J; bases not matched to a gene: 16. The CDR3 loop spans 15 amino acids. The CDR3 DNA reads TGTGCCAGCAGCCCCCAAGGAGCGGGGGACATGGAGGAGTACTTC. Its protein is CASSPQGAGDMEEYF.

This clonotype has ten or more counts. The chain uses TRBV20-1 and TRBJ2-1; TRBD2 aligns across 11 bases. Losses at the gene ends were 6 bases for V and 5 bases for J; bases not matched to a gene: 9. Germline V lookup: CDR1 DFQATT, CDR2 SNEGSKA (reference sequence). This CDR3 region has 15 residues. The CDR3: CSASPSGRTHNEQFF. The CDR3 DNA is TGCAGTGCCAGCCCTAGCGGGAGGACCCACAATGAGCAGTTCTTC.

This clonotype was picked up many times. The chain carries TRBV6-5 and TRBJ2-3; TRBD1 matches 7 bases. The V segment lost 7 bases and the J segment 2 bases; nucleotides outside the gene matches: 3. The CDR3 has 13 residues. The germline V gene encodes CDR1 MNHEY and CDR2 SVGAGI. In DNA, the CDR3 is TGTGCCAGCAAGCAGGGGGACACAGATACGCAGTATTTT. Translation gives CASKQGDTDTQYF.

This clonotype was counted at least ten times. The J gene is TRBJ2-7, the V gene TRBV24-1, with D perhaps given as TRBD1 or TRBD2 (5 bases each). The CDR3 runs to 14 residues. The germline V and J ends were trimmed by 1 base and 6 bases, with 12 bases remaining between them. Germline CDR1 is KGHDR and CDR2 is SFDVKD. The CDR3 DNA follows: TGTGCCACCAGTGATTTCGGGGCCCCGAGCGAGCAGTACTTC. This sequence encodes CATSDFGAPSEQYF.

V usage is TRBV7-9 and J usage is TRBJ2-3; 9 bases match TRBD2. The CDR3 runs 15 residues. In germline, CDR1 is SEHNR, CDR2 FQNEAQ (reference sequence). Germline trimming cut 3 bases from V and 2 bases from J; bases unmatched to any gene: 3. For the CDR3, the DNA is TGTGCCAGCAGCTTCCTAGCGGGATACACAGATACGCAGTATTTT. Its translation is CASSFLAGYTDTQYF.

Ten or more counts support this clonotype. The chain uses TRBV2 and TRBJ2-1, with TRBD2 identical over 13 bases. The CDR3 is 17 residues long. Germline CDR1 and CDR2: SNHLY and FYNNEI. Unmatched junction bases numbered 3, after V lost 4 bases and J lost 0 bases. CDR3 sequence (DNA): TGTGCCAGCAGTGCCGGACTAGCGGGGGCCTCCTACAATGAGCAGTTCTTC. The encoded protein is CASSAGLAGASYNEQFF.

The chain is built from TRBV4-1 and TRBJ2-7; 8 bases line up with TRBD1. Germline assignment: CDR1 MGHRA and CDR2 YSYEKL. The CDR3 spans 14 residues. The junction had 7 bases not matched to a gene; V was cut back by 4 bases and J by 5 bases. The CDR3 sequence is CASSPMDRDHEQYF. CDR3 nucleotide sequence: TGCGCCAGCAGCCCCATGGACAGGGACCACGAGCAGTACTTC.

This clonotype was seen at least ten times. The chain recombines TRBV19 with TRBJ1-5; 9 bases agree with TRBD1. V trimming: 7 bases; J trimming: 5 bases; junction bases outside the gene matches: 9. Germline values: CDR1 LNHDA, CDR2 SQIVND (reference sequence). The CDR3 is 15 amino acids. The CDR3 reads CASTPGTGRDQPQHF. CDR3 DNA: TGTGCCAGTACTCCGGGGACAGGGAGGGATCAGCCCCAGCATTTT.

This clonotype was detected ten times or more. CDR3 residues: CASSKVASVTKNIQYF. The CDR3 DNA is TGTGCCAGCAGCAAAGTCGCCAGCGTAACTAAAAACATTCAGTACTTC. The chain combines TRBV21-1 with TRBJ2-4. TRBV21-1 is a pseudogene segment. CDR3 size: 16 residues.

At least ten counts were recorded for this clonotype. The rearrangement links TRBV9 to TRBJ2-3, with D possibly TRBD2 on 5 matching bases. Germline V CDR1 and CDR2: SGDLS, YYNGEE. The CDR3 loop spans 15 amino acids. Trimming removed 0 bases from V and 5 bases from J, with 13 bases in between. Here the CDR3 reads CASSVEAAQGDTQYF. The CDR3 DNA sequence: TGTGCCAGCAGCGTAGAAGCGGCTCAAGGAGATACGCAGTATTTT. Supplemented by reference TRBV9 and TRBJ2-3, the full variable domain reads DSGVTQTPKHLITATGQRVTLRCSPRSGDLSVYWYQQSLDQGLQFLIQYYNGEERAKGNILERFSAQQFPDLHSELNLSSLELGDSALYFCASSVEAAQGDTQYFGPGTRLTVL.

This clonotype was recorded many times. The CDR3 DNA follows: TGCGCCAGCAGCTTGGGGGGACAGGGTGGACAAGAGACCCAGTACTTC. This codes for CASSLGGQGGQETQYF. The chain links TRBV5-1 to TRBJ2-5, with TRBD1 identical over 9 bases. The germline CDR1 and CDR2 sequences are SGHRS and YFSETQ. The trim removed 0 bases at V and 2 bases at J, leaving 5 bases unmatched. This CDR3 has 16 residues.

This clonotype has ten or more counts. This chain links TRBV11-2 with TRBJ1-6; the D gene is possibly TRBD1 (6 bases). Deletions cut 4 bases from V and 10 bases from J, with 11 bases between. CDR3 size: 13 residues. Germline lookup yields CDR1 SGHAT and CDR2 FQNNGV. The CDR3 region is CASSWTERSPLHF. The CDR3 DNA is TGTGCCAGCAGCTGGACAGAACGCTCACCCCTCCACTTT.

In this sample, this clonotype turned up many times. The rearrangement links TRBV9 to TRBJ2-7; 7 bases map to TRBD1. Germline V CDR1 and CDR2: SGDLS, YYNGEE. V was clipped by 3 bases and J by 2 bases; unmatched bases: 5. The CDR3 is 14 residues long. The CDR3 region has the DNA TGTGCCAGCAGCGCAGGGACAGACCCCTACGAGCAGTACTTC. Translation: CASSAGTDPYEQYF. The whole variable domain, filled in from reference TRBV9 and TRBJ2-7, reads DSGVTQTPKHLITATGQRVTLRCSPRSGDLSVYWYQQSLDQGLQFLIQYYNGEERAKGNILERFSAQQFPDLHSELNLSSLELGDSALYFCASSAGTDPYEQYFGPGTRLTVT.

This clonotype was seen repeatedly, ten times or more. The chain combines TRBV6-5 with TRBJ2-5; D is undetermined. CDR3 size: 16 residues. Germline V gene data show CDR1 as MNHEY and CDR2 as SVGAGI. The V gene lost 0 bases and the J gene lost 1 base, with 12 bases spanning the gap. The DNA of the CDR3 is TGTGCCAGCAGTTACTCGAAATGGCGGATCCAAGAGACCCAGTACTTC. Its translation: CASSYSKWRIQETQYF.

This clonotype was picked up many times. This chain uses TRBV5-1 with TRBJ2-6; 7 bases map to TRBD2. Germline CDR1 SGHRS, CDR2 YFSETQ. The length of the CDR3 is 17 residues. Trimming took 4 bases from V and 1 from J; bases not matched to a gene: 8. CDR3 residues: CASSQAGIGSGANVLTF. The CDR3 nucleotides read TGCGCCAGCAGCCAAGCGGGGATCGGTTCTGGGGCCAACGTCCTGACTTTC.

In this sample, this clonotype turned up many times. This chain joins TRBV6-5 and TRBJ2-3; maybe TRBD2 (5 bases). Germline lookup yields CDR1 MNHEY and CDR2 SVGAGI. V lost 9 bases and J lost 0, with 10 bases in between. This CDR3 has 13 amino acids. In DNA form, the CDR3 reads TGTGCCAGTCGAACTAGGAGCACAGATACGCAGTATTTT. It yields the protein CASRTRSTDTQYF.

The V gene is TRBV7-2, the J gene TRBJ1-6; 8 positions agree with TRBD1. Per the germline V gene, CDR1 is SGHTA and CDR2 is FQGNSA. This CDR3 spans 15 amino acids. The V gene end was trimmed by 5 bases and the J gene end by 5 bases; junction bases not matched to a gene: 5. CDR3 amino acids: CASSIDRGNNSPLHF. CDR3 bases: TGTGCCAGCAGCATTGACAGGGGCAATAATTCACCCCTCCACTTT.

This clonotype was recorded at least ten times. The rearrangement uses TRBV6-5 and TRBJ2-1, with 9 bases fitting TRBD2. Germline V gene lookup returns CDR1 MNHEY and CDR2 SVGAGI. The CDR3 is 15 residues long. V gave up 6 bases and J gave up 5 bases; unmatched junction bases: 8. The CDR3 loop reads CASSSWLAGNNEQFF. The CDR3 nucleotides read TGTGCCAGCAGCTCGTGGCTAGCGGGGAACAATGAGCAGTTCTTC.

There are many counts of this clonotype. The chain joins TRBV29-1 to TRBJ1-1; D is possibly TRBD1 (5 bases). Trimming removed 7 bases from V and 0 bases from J, with 9 bases in between. The CDR3 extends over 12 amino acids. Germline CDR1 reads SQVTM; CDR2 reads ANQGSEA. CDR3 in DNA: TGCAGCGGCGGACATATGAACACTGAAGCTTTCTTT. Translation gives CSGGHMNTEAFF.

CDR3 bases: TGTGCCAGCAGTTCCCCAGGACTAGCGATCAATGAGCAGTTCTTC. Its translation: CASSSPGLAINEQFF. The chain recombines TRBV28 with TRBJ2-1, with TRBD2 identical over 9 bases. From germline, CDR1 is MDHEN and CDR2 SYDVKM. With V trimmed by 4 bases and J by 6 bases, 7 bases remained unmatched. The length of the CDR3 is 15 residues.

This clonotype appeared many times. The J gene is TRBJ1-2, the V gene TRBV6-6; no reliable D call. The CDR3 runs to 13 residues. V dropped 2 bases and J dropped 2 bases, with 6 bases sitting between them. Germline V gives CDR1 MNHNY, CDR2 SVGAGI (reference sequence). The CDR3 DNA reads TGTGCCAGCAGTTACCAGTCAAACTATGGCTACACCTTC. Amino acid sequence: CASSYQSNYGYTF.